This TCR beta chain was recovered during a study of patients and donors after allogeneic stem cell transplantation. One entry per CDR3 protein, called by TCRdb with MiXCR from the RT-PCR reads. Among some 230,000 distinct CDR3 sequences listed, roughly 14% were seen once. Germline V CDR1 and CDR2: KGHSH, LQKENI. The CDR3 covers 15 residues. V shed 6 bases and J 5 bases; nucleotides not matched to a gene: 11. The sequenced sample was blood, either unsorted or a sorted T cell fraction (not recorded which). This receptor was obtained from a human donor who was either an allogeneic HSCT recipient or a stem cell or donor lymphocyte infusion donor (not recorded which). It is not recorded whose cells these are; they may come from a transplant donor. This rearrangement joins TRBV18 to TRBJ2-5; 8 positions agree with TRBD1. The CDR3 protein is CASSKTGGPLETQYF. The CDR3, as DNA: TGTGCCAGCTCCAAAACAGGGGGACCCCTGGAGACCCAGTACTTC. Variable domain in full (rest from reference TRBV18 and TRBJ2-5): NAGVMQNPRHLVRRRGQEARLRCSPMKGHSHVYWYRQLPEEGLKFMVYLQKENIIDESGMPKERFSAEFPKEGPSILRIQQVVRGDSAAYFCASSKTGGPLETQYFGPGTRLLVL.